These T cell receptor beta chains were read from a single sample in a study of blood T cells in healthy people across ages. TCRdb ran MiXCR on the 5' RACE reads and lists one entry per CDR3 protein. The sample carries 1.4 million or so distinct CDR3 sequences, approximately 42% recorded once. Sequenced sample: blood. The source is a woman aged 18-29 years in good health. The CDR3 runs from the conserved cysteine through the conserved F or W. Fields, in order: V gene, D gene, J gene, CDR3 protein. The D gene is left open where the match is weak.

V gene: TRBV4-1
D gene: TRBD1
J gene: TRBJ1-2
CDR3 protein: CASSQEGQSYGYTF

V gene: TRBV29-1
D gene: -
J gene: TRBJ2-3
CDR3 protein: CSVPRQGGTDTQYF

V gene: TRBV5-5
D gene: -
J gene: TRBJ1-6
CDR3 protein: CASSLTGPVRPLHF

V gene: TRBV28
D gene: TRBD2
J gene: TRBJ2-7
CDR3 protein: CASSGAGGSSYEQYF

V gene: TRBV7-2
D gene: TRBD1
J gene: TRBJ2-2
CDR3 protein: CASSLGTGLSTGELFF

V gene: TRBV7-8
D gene: -
J gene: TRBJ2-1
CDR3 protein: CASRPLPVSSYNEQFF

V gene: TRBV5-1
D gene: TRBD2
J gene: -
CDR3 protein: CASSYLRTSGETQYF

V gene: TRBV6-6
D gene: -
J gene: TRBJ2-7
CDR3 protein: CASSDSPNYEQYF

V gene: TRBV20-1
D gene: -
J gene: TRBJ2-1
CDR3 protein: CSASVLRGNEQFF

V gene: TRBV9
D gene: TRBD2
J gene: TRBJ2-1
CDR3 protein: CASGQGASGRWSYNEQFF

V gene: TRBV7-3
D gene: TRBD2
J gene: TRBJ2-1
CDR3 protein: CASSQLAGGPIETQFF

V gene: TRBV7-9
D gene: -
J gene: TRBJ2-3
CDR3 protein: CASSLRQDLSDTQYF

V gene: TRBV4-2
D gene: TRBD2
J gene: TRBJ2-3
CDR3 protein: CASSQAQRGGHTDTQYF

V gene: TRBV4-3
D gene: -
J gene: TRBJ2-5
CDR3 protein: CASSQDSGHGETQYF

V gene: TRBV7-8
D gene: TRBD1
J gene: TRBJ1-4
CDR3 protein: CASSLTPGQQVEKLFF

V gene: TRBV29-1
D gene: TRBD2
J gene: -
CDR3 protein: CSGAGDNEQYF

V gene: TRBV9
D gene: -
J gene: -
CDR3 protein: CASSLTPGSLEQYF

V gene: TRBV27
D gene: -
J gene: TRBJ2-3
CDR3 protein: CASSLVEDTDTQYF

V gene: TRBV5-1
D gene: -
J gene: TRBJ2-5
CDR3 protein: CASSLASGDQETQYF

V gene: TRBV7-6
D gene: TRBD1
J gene: TRBJ2-7
CDR3 protein: CASSVDRASSYEQYF

V gene: TRBV5-1
D gene: -
J gene: TRBJ1-2
CDR3 protein: CASYGQTPYGYTF

V gene: TRBV6-5
D gene: TRBD2
J gene: TRBJ2-3
CDR3 protein: CASSYSVGLAGITDTQYF

V gene: TRBV7-2
D gene: TRBD1
J gene: TRBJ2-1
CDR3 protein: CASSRRQGQGNYNEQFF

V gene: TRBV28
D gene: -
J gene: TRBJ1-6
CDR3 protein: CASSLLDSAVPSPLHF

V gene: TRBV20-1
D gene: TRBD2
J gene: TRBJ2-3
CDR3 protein: CSASGKAGATDTQYF

V gene: TRBV7-2
D gene: -
J gene: TRBJ2-4
CDR3 protein: CASSPVSTAQRYF

V gene: TRBV5-1
D gene: TRBD2
J gene: TRBJ2-3
CDR3 protein: CASSLEYGGNTQYF

V gene: TRBV18
D gene: -
J gene: TRBJ1-4
CDR3 protein: CASSPPAGRSEKLFF

V gene: TRBV28
D gene: -
J gene: TRBJ2-3
CDR3 protein: CASSLDQEGDTQYF

V gene: TRBV20-1
D gene: -
J gene: TRBJ2-3
CDR3 protein: CSARGPGGTKYF

V gene: TRBV20-1
D gene: -
J gene: TRBJ2-2
CDR3 protein: CSASAIGGLRTGELFF

V gene: TRBV30
D gene: TRBD1
J gene: TRBJ1-4
CDR3 protein: CAWRQGTDEKLFF

V gene: TRBV4-1
D gene: -
J gene: TRBJ1-1
CDR3 protein: CASSQGLIRTENTEAFF

V gene: TRBV19
D gene: TRBD2
J gene: TRBJ2-7
CDR3 protein: CASSTGGVYEQYF

V gene: TRBV7-3
D gene: -
J gene: TRBJ2-3
CDR3 protein: CASSLRGSGGTDTQYF

V gene: TRBV20-1
D gene: -
J gene: TRBJ1-1
CDR3 protein: CSARKGSDTEAFF

V gene: TRBV5-4
D gene: TRBD1
J gene: TRBJ1-6
CDR3 protein: CASSFPDRTPLHF